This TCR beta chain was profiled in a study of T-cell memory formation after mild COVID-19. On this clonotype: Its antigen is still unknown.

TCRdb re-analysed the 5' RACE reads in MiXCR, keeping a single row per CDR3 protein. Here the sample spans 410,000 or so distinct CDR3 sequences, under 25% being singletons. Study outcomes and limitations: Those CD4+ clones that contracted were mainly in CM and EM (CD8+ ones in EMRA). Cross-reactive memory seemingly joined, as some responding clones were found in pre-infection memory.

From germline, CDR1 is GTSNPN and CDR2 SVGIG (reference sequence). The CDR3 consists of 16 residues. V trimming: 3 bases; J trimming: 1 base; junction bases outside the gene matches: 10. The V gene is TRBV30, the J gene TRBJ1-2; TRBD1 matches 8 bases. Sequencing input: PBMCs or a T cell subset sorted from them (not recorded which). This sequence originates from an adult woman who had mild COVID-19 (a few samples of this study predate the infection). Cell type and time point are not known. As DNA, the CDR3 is TGTGCCTGGAGGCCAAAAGACAGGGGCGTTAACTATGGCTACACCTTC. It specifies CAWRPKDRGVNYGYTF.